Each of the 8 T cell receptor beta chains below was sequenced from the same sample in a study of T cells in Graves' hyperthyroidism and ophthalmopathy. Amplification of TCR beta CDR3 regions used RNA as the template. HTBI primers were employed in a first-round RT-PCR of the TCR CDR3. Using its own MiXCR run on the multiplex PCR reads, TCRdb lists one record per CDR3 protein. The top ten clones hold just under 25% of a sample with 300,000 to 400,000 distinct CDR3 sequences, approximately 15% of them seen once. The sample taken for sequencing was blood. These TCRs come from a woman in her 30s with Graves' hyperthyroidism.

Remarks on this clonotype: One end of the junction is discordant with germline, which a read error may explain. This CDR3 is CASKGDVDSCEQYF. The CDR3 DNA sequence: TGTGCCAGCAAGGGGGACGTGGACTCCTGCGAGCAGTACTTC. The V call is TRBV2, the J call TRBJ2-7; perhaps TRBD1 as D (6 bases). The CDR3 runs to 14 residues. Germline CDR1 SNHLY, CDR2 FYNNEI.

The rearrangement joins TRBV3-1 to TRBJ2-3; TRBD2 matches at 14 bases. The ends lost 3 bases at V and 2 bases at J; junction bases unmatched: 1. The CDR3 sequence is 16 residues long. The germline gives CDR1 LGHDT, CDR2 YNNKEL (reference sequence). The CDR3 loop is CASSQGLAGVTDTQYF. The DNA for the CDR3 is TGTGCCAGCAGCCAGGGACTAGCGGGAGTCACAGATACGCAGTATTTT.

In its sample, this clonotype was seen many times. J is TRBJ2-7 and V is TRBV6-5; no clear D. From germline, CDR1 is MNHEY and CDR2 SVGAGI. The CDR3 has 15 amino acids. V shed 1 base and J shed 2 bases, with 12 bases lying between them. For the CDR3, the DNA is TGTGCCAGCAGTTACTGGACCCCCTCCGCCTACGAGCAGTACTTC. The encoded protein is CASSYWTPSAYEQYF.

The chain joins TRBV4-1 to TRBJ2-3; 10 nucleotides match TRBD2. CDR1 is MGHRA, CDR2 YSYEKL, per germline. V trimming: 2 bases; J trimming: 2 bases; junction bases outside the gene matches: 4. This CDR3 has 16 amino acids. The CDR3 here is CASSQYGLAATDTQYF. CDR3 DNA sequence: TGCGCCAGCAGCCAATATGGACTAGCGGCCACAGATACGCAGTATTTT.

This clonotype was found many times. This chain links TRBV20-1 with TRBJ2-3, with D uncertain. Per germline, CDR1 DFQATT and CDR2 SNEGSKA (reference sequence). This CDR3 comprises 14 residues. V was cut by 3 bases and J by 0 bases, with 10 bases left in between. CDR3 protein: CSASPVTSTDTQYF. Here the CDR3 DNA reads TGCAGTGCTAGCCCGGTCACGAGCACAGATACGCAGTATTTT.

This clonotype was seen a few times. The chain is built from TRBV7-8 and TRBJ2-7, with 12 bases fitting TRBD2. V lost 3 bases, J lost 1 base, and 10 bases stayed unmatched. This CDR3 region has 18 residues. Germline CDR1 SGHVS, CDR2 FQNEAQ. The CDR3 protein is CASSFQTSGRMVSYEQYF. CDR3 DNA: TGTGCCAGCAGCTTCCAAACTAGCGGGAGGATGGTTTCCTACGAGCAGTACTTC. Combining the CDR3 with reference TRBV7-8 and TRBJ2-7 gives the whole variable domain GAGVSQSPRYKVAKRGQDVALRCDPISGHVSLFWYQQALGQGPEFLTYFQNEAQLDKSGLPSDRFFAERPEGSVSTLKIQRTQQEDSAVYLCASSFQTSGRMVSYEQYFGPGTRLTVT.

This clonotype was seen at least ten times. The V gene is TRBV28, the J gene TRBJ2-2, with D perhaps matching TRBD1 (6 bases). V lost 6 bases, J lost 3 bases, and 14 bases lay in between. This CDR3 comprises 15 residues. Germline loops: CDR1 MDHEN, CDR2 SYDVKM. In nucleotides, the CDR3 is TGTGCCAGCAGGAGGAACAGGGTATACACCGGGGAGCTGTTTTTT. Its protein is CASRRNRVYTGELFF. Looking up the rest from reference TRBV28 and TRBJ2-2 gives the full variable domain: DVKVTQSSRYLVKRTGEKVFLECVQDMDHENMFWYRQDPGLGLRLIYFSYDVKMKEKGDIPEGYSVSREKKERFSLILESASTNQTSMYLCASRRNRVYTGELFFGEGSRLTVL.

There are many counts of this clonotype. The chain combines TRBV6-1 with TRBJ2-2, with TRBD1 as a possible D gene (5 bases). Germline-derived CDR1 and CDR2 are MNHNS and SASEGT. The CDR3 totals 15 residues. Trimming pared 5 bases from V and 0 bases from J, leaving 10 bases between. CDR3 in amino acids: CASSLDRPNTGELFF. Written as DNA, the CDR3 is TGTGCCAGCAGTCTCGACAGACCGAACACCGGGGAGCTGTTTTTT.